This T cell receptor (beta chain) emerged from a study of blood T cell repertoires in COVID-19. Study overall: Specimens from acute and convalescent COVID-19 originated in the United States, Italy and Spain. Sources were T cells, B-cell-depleted T cells, or PBMCs; the material itself was cDNA or gDNA.

In the study's own analysis: From reference gene primer amplification, estimates of nucleated cell counts were derived. Repertoires were generated with immunoSEQ multiplex PCR, while TCRdb's copy carries only in-frame clones and drops some. That table supplies the V and J calls and clone size; D and trimming were determined from the DNA. The sample shows roughly 500,000 clones, 80% to 90% of them seen only once. From germline, CDR1 is SGHVS and CDR2 FNYEAQ. Trimming removed 2 bases from V and 2 bases from J; junction bases left unmatched: 2. The CDR3 runs to 16 residues. It was during active infection that Seattle patients were enrolled and then longitudinally followed.

The TCR was taken from a man between 18 and 35 years old with COVID-19, enrolled during active disease. The chain is built from TRBV7-6 and TRBJ2-3; 12 bases fit TRBD2. The sample taken for sequencing was peripheral blood. The DNA for the CDR3 is TGTGCCAGCAGCTTAACTAGCGGGGGGTCCACAGATACGCAGTATTTT. This sequence encodes CASSLTSGGSTDTQYF.